This T cell receptor beta chain was identified in a study of lymphopenia after photon versus proton radiotherapy. Whole-study results and caveats: Better survival with proton therapy was suggested as possible, not demonstrated. Larger post-nadir TCR diversity loss correlated inversely with survival in deceased patients. After the lymphocyte nadir, photon-treated repertoires showed oligoclonal expansion, especially of CD8+ Temra cells. Photon-treated patients lost naive T cells and TCR diversity; proton-treated stayed stable.

On this clone itself: The antigen is undetermined.

The V gene end was trimmed by 6 bases and the J gene end by 2 bases; junction bases not matched to a gene: 5. The germline V gene has CDR1 SGHRS and CDR2 YFSETQ. This CDR3 has 14 amino acids. Sequencing was performed with immunoSEQ multiplex PCR; in TCRdb, only in-frame clones are kept and a portion is missing. The repertoire consists of 30,000 to 35,000 clones, with 85% to 90% occurring once and the leading ten covering about 6.6%. The chain joins TRBV5-1 to TRBJ2-5, with 9 bases matching TRBD1. The specimen comprised peripheral blood, sampled from a patient treated with proton-based radiotherapy. This TCR was sampled from a woman in her 70s with pancreatic cancer. Some clones in this sample may be carry-over from other donors' samples. CDR3 in amino acids: CASTVGTGQETQYF. The DNA of the CDR3 is TGCGCCAGCACGGTCGGGACAGGGCAAGAGACCCAGTACTTC. The full variable domain, its missing parts supplied by reference TRBV5-1 and TRBJ2-5, is KAGVTQTPRYLIKTRGQQVTLSCSPISGHRSVSWYQQTPGQGLQFLFEYFSETQRNKGNFPGRFSGRQFSNSRSEMNVSTLELGDSALYLCASTVGTGQETQYFGPGTRLLVL.